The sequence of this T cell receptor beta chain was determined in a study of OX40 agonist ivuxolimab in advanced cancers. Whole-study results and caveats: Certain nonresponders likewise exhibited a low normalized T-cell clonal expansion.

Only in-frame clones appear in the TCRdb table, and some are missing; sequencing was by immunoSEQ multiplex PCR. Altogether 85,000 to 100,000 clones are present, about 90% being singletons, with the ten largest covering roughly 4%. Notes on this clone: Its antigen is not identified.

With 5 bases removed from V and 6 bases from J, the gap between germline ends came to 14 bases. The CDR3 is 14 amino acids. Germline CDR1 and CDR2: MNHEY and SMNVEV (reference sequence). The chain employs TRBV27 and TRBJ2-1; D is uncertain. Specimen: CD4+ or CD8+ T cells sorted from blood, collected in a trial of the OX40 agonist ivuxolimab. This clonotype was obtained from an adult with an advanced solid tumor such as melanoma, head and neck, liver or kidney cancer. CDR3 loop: CASSVVPPGNEQFF. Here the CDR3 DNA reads TGTGCCAGCAGTGTTGTCCCTCCGGGCAATGAGCAGTTCTTC.